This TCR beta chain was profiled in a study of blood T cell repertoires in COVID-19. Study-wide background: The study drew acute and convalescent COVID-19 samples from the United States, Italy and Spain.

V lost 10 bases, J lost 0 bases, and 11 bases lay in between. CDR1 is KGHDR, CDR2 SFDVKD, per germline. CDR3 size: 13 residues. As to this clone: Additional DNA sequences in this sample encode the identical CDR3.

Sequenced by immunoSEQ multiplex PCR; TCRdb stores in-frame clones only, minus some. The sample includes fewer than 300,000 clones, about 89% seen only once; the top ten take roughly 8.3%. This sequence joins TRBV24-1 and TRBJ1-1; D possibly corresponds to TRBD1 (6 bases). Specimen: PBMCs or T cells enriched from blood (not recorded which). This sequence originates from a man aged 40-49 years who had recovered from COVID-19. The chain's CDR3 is CATSDRLNTEAFF. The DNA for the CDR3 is TGTGCCACGTCTGACAGGCTGAACACTGAAGCTTTCTTT.